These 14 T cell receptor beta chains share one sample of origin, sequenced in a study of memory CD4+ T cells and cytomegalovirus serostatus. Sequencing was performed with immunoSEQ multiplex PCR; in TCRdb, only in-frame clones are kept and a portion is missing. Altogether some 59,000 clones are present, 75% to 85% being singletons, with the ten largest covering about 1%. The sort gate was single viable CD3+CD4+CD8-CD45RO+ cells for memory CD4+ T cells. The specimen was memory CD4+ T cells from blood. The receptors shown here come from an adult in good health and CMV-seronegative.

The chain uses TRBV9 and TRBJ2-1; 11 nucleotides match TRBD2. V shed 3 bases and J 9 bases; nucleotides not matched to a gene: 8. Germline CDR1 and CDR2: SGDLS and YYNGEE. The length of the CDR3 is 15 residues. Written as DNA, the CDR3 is TGTGCCAGCAGCGCTCTAGCGGGAGGTGGCGGTGAGCAGTTCTTC. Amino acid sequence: CASSALAGGGGEQFF.

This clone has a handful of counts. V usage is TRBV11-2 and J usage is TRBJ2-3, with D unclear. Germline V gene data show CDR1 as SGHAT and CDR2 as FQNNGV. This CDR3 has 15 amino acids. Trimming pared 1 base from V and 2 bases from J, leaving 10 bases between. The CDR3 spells CASSLGARTTDTQYF. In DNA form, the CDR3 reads TGTGCCAGCAGCTTAGGGGCTCGTACCACAGATACGCAGTATTTT.

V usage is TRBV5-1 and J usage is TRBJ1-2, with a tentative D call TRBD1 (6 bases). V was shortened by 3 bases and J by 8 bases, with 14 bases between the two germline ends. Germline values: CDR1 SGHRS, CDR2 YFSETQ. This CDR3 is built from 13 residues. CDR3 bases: TGCGCCAGCAGCTCCGGGGGGGCGAAAGGCTACACCTTC. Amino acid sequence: CASSSGGAKGYTF.

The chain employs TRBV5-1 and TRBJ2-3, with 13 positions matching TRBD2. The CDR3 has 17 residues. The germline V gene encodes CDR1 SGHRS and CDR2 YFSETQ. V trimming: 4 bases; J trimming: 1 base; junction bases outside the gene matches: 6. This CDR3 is CASSPPTSGGGTDTQYF. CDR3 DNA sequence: TGCGCCAGCAGCCCCCCAACTAGCGGGGGGGGCACAGATACGCAGTATTTT.

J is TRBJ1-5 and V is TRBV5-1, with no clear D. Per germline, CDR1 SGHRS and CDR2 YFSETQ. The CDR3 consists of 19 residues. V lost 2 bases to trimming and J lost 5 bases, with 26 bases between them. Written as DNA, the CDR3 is TGCGCCAGCAGCTTAAGAAGAGTAGACGGCAGGCCCGTATATCAGCCCCAGCATTTT. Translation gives CASSLRRVDGRPVYQPQHF.

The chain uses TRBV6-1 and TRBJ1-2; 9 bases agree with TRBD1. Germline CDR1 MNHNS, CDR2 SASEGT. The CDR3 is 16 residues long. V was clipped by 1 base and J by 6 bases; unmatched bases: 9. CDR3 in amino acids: CASSEGAVGQGHGYTF. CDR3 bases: TGTGCCAGCAGTGAAGGCGCGGTGGGACAGGGTCATGGCTACACCTTC.

CDR3 amino acids: CASSVGGQLNYGYTF. For the CDR3, the DNA is TGTGCCAGCAGCGTAGGGGGACAGCTAAACTATGGCTACACCTTC. V and J are TRBV9 and TRBJ1-2; 7 nucleotides agree with TRBD1. J gave up 2 bases and V 0 bases, and 4 bases lay outside the gene matches. Germline lookup yields CDR1 SGDLS and CDR2 YYNGEE. The CDR3 loop spans 15 amino acids.

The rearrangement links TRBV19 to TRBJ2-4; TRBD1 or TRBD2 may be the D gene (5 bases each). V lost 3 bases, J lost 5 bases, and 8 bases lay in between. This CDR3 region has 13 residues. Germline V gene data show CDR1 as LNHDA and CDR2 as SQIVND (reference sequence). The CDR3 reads CASSIRGQNIQYF. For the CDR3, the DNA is TGTGCCAGTAGTATCCGGGGACAAAACATTCAGTACTTC.

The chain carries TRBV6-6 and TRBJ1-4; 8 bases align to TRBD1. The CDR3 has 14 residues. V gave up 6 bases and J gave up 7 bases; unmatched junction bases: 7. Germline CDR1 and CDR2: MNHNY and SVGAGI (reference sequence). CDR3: CASRLDRVGEKLFF. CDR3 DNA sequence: TGTGCCAGCAGATTGGACAGGGTTGGTGAAAAACTGTTTTTT.

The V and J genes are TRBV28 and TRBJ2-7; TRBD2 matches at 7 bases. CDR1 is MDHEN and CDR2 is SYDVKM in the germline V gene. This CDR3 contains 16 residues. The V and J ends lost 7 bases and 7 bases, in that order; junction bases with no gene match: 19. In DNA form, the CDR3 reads TGTGCCAGCACCCTCGGCGGGAGTGGTGGCCTCTTGGAGCAGTACTTC. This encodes CASTLGGSGGLLEQYF.

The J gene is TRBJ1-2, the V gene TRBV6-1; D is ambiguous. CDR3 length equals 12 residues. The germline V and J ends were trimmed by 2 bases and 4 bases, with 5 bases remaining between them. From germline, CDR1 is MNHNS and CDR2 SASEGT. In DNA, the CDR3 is TGTGCCAGCAGTGAAATGGGCTATGGCTACACCTTC. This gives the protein CASSEMGYGYTF.

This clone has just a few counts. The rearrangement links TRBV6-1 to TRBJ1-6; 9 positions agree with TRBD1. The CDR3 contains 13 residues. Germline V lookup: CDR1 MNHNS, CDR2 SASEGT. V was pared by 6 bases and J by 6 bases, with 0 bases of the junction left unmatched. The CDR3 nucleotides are TGTGCCAGCAGACAGGGGGCTAATTCACCCCTCCACTTT. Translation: CASRQGANSPLHF.

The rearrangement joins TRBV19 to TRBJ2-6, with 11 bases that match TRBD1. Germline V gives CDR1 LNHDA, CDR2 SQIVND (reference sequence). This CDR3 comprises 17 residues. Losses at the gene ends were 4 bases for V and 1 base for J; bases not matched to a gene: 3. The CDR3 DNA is TGTGCCAGTAGTAGTGGACAGGGGGCTTCTGGGGCCAACGTCCTGACTTTC. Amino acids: CASSSGQGASGANVLTF.

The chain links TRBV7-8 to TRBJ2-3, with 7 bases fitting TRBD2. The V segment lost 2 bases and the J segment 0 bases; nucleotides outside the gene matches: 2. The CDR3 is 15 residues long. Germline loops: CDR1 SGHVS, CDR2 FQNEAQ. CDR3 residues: CASSLMGLSTDTQYF. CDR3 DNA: TGTGCCAGCAGCTTAATGGGACTAAGCACAGATACGCAGTATTTT. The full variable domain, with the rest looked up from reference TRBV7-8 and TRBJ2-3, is GAGVSQSPRYKVAKRGQDVALRCDPISGHVSLFWYQQALGQGPEFLTYFQNEAQLDKSGLPSDRFFAERPEGSVSTLKIQRTQQEDSAVYLCASSLMGLSTDTQYFGPGTRLTVL.